Each of the 13 T cell receptor beta chains below was sequenced from the same sample in a study of T cells in Graves' hyperthyroidism and ophthalmopathy. RNA transcripts were the template for amplifying TCR beta CDR3 regions. An initial round of RT-PCR targeting the TCR CDR3 relied on the HTBI primer set. TCRdb used MiXCR to reprocess the multiplex PCR reads, holding one entry per CDR3 protein. The data show approximately 600,000 distinct CDR3 sequences, 12% to 15% seen once. Sequenced: blood. All receptors come from a woman in her late teens or twenties with Graves' ophthalmopathy.

This clonotype was counted between two and nine times. V is TRBV6-1 and J is TRBJ2-4; D unclear. In germline, CDR1 is MNHNS, CDR2 SASEGT. The CDR3 runs to 14 residues. V was shortened by 5 bases and J by 1 base, with 9 bases between the two germline ends. In DNA form, the CDR3 reads TGTGCCAGCAGTTCCCCCCCCGCCAAAAACATTCAGTACTTC. Its translation: CASSSPPAKNIQYF.

CDR3 sequence reads: CSARAPLGLAGVWEQYF. DNA of the CDR3: TGCAGTGCTAGAGCCCCCCTAGGACTAGCGGGAGTGTGGGAGCAGTACTTC. This sequence joins TRBV20-1 and TRBJ2-7; 13 nucleotides match TRBD2. The germline CDR1 and CDR2 sequences are DFQATT and SNEGSKA (reference sequence). Losses at the gene ends were 1 base for V and 7 bases for J; bases not matched to a gene: 13. CDR3 length: 17 residues.

This clonotype occurred many times. The chain links TRBV6-5 to TRBJ2-2, with TRBD2 identical over 9 bases. CDR3 size: 15 residues. The V gene end was trimmed by 1 base and the J gene end by 4 bases; junction bases not matched to a gene: 1. The germline CDR1 and CDR2 sequences are MNHEY and SVGAGI. The CDR3 reads CASSYFSGSTGELFF. The CDR3 DNA reads as TGTGCCAGCAGTTACTTTAGCGGGAGCACCGGGGAGCTGTTTTTT.

This clonotype appeared many times. The chain combines TRBV28 with TRBJ2-3, with a tentative D call TRBD1 (6 bases). Trimming took off 2 bases at V and 1 base at J, with 10 bases between the two ends. CDR3 length equals 15 residues. Germline V gene sequence: CDR1 MDHEN, CDR2 SYDVKM. CDR3 region: CASSLPGAGTDTQYF. The CDR3 DNA follows: TGTGCCAGCAGTTTACCAGGGGCGGGCACAGATACGCAGTATTTT.

This clonotype has at least ten counts. CDR3 region: CASSGQSGELFF. CDR3 bases: TGTGCCAGCAGTGGGCAAAGCGGGGAGCTGTTTTTT. This sequence joins TRBV12-3 or TRBV12-4 and TRBJ2-2, with D unclear. This CDR3 has 12 residues. V shed 5 bases and J shed 7 bases, with 8 bases lying between them.

This clonotype was recorded many times. The genes are TRBV7-9 and TRBJ2-7, with TRBD1 identical over 9 bases. The CDR3 is 17 residues long. V dropped 5 bases and J dropped 3; count of bases not matched to a gene: 14. Germline CDR1 and CDR2: SEHNR and FQNEAQ (reference sequence). CDR3 coding DNA: TGTGCCAGCAGCCCTCAAGGGACGACAGGGGGAAACTACGAGCAGTACTTC. This gives the protein CASSPQGTTGGNYEQYF.

This clonotype was seen at least ten times. The chain has TRBV12-3 or TRBV12-4 and TRBJ2-1; perhaps TRBD1 as D (6 bases). The V and J ends lost 6 bases and 3 bases respectively, with 9 bases between them. The CDR3 spans 13 residues. CDR3 in amino acids: CASRDRNYNEQFF. The CDR3 DNA is TGTGCCAGCAGGGACAGAAACTACAATGAGCAGTTCTTC.

This clonotype was seen at least ten times. The chain couples TRBV7-9 to TRBJ2-1, with 14 bases lining up with TRBD2. Looked up from germline, CDR1 is SEHNR and CDR2 is FQNEAQ (reference sequence). J gave up 0 bases and V 5 bases, and 9 bases lay outside the gene matches. The CDR3 covers 19 residues. The CDR3 sequence is CASSEGTSGSPSSYNEQFF. CDR3 in DNA: TGTGCCAGCAGCGAAGGGACTAGCGGGAGCCCCAGCTCCTACAATGAGCAGTTCTTC.

This clonotype was recorded many times. The V call is TRBV20-1, the J call TRBJ2-1; TRBD2 matches at 11 bases. This CDR3 comprises 14 residues. The germline V gene encodes CDR1 DFQATT and CDR2 SNEGSKA (reference sequence). Trimming removed 1 base from V and 4 bases from J; junction bases left unmatched: 0. In nucleotides, the CDR3 is TGCAGTGCTAGAGGGACTAGCGGGTACAATGAGCAGTTCTTC. It is translated as CSARGTSGYNEQFF.

This chain joins TRBV20-1 and TRBJ2-2, with 9 bases lining up with TRBD1. Germline assignment: CDR1 DFQATT and CDR2 SNEGSKA (reference sequence). The CDR3 totals 14 residues. After removal of 6 bases from V and 3 bases from J, the junction contained 5 bases not matched to a gene. The CDR3 protein is CSAPGQGDTGELFF. The CDR3 DNA is TGCAGTGCCCCGGGACAGGGCGACACCGGGGAGCTGTTTTTT.

The sample holds many counts of this clonotype. The CDR3 spells CAGKADSNHNEQFF. The CDR3 DNA reads TGTGCCGGGAAAGCGGACTCAAATCACAATGAGCAGTTCTTC. The V call is TRBV28, the J call TRBJ2-1; a possible D gene is TRBD2 (5 bases). CDR1 and CDR2 from the germline V gene are MDHEN and SYDVKM. With 11 bases removed from V and 5 bases from J, the gap between germline ends came to 19 bases. The CDR3 loop spans 14 amino acids.

The sample holds many counts of this clonotype. CDR3: CASSPAGGSSNQPQHF. The DNA for the CDR3 is TGTGCCAGCAGTCCCGCAGGGGGCAGTAGCAATCAGCCCCAGCATTTT. This chain links TRBV27 with TRBJ1-5; TRBD1 agrees at 8 bases. V lost 5 bases and J lost 0; bases outside the gene matches: 6. The CDR3 totals 16 residues. Germline CDR1 and CDR2: MNHEY and SMNVEV (reference sequence).

This rearrangement joins TRBV9 to TRBJ2-3, with 7 bases that match TRBD1. The CDR3 extends over 15 amino acids. CDR1 and CDR2 (germline): SGDLS, YYNGEE. Losses at the gene ends were 1 base for V and 0 bases for J; bases not matched to a gene: 2. As DNA, the CDR3 is TGTGCCAGCAGCGTATCGGGACAGAGCACAGATACGCAGTATTTT. Protein sequence: CASSVSGQSTDTQYF. Full variable domain (remainder filled in from reference TRBV9 and TRBJ2-3): DSGVTQTPKHLITATGQRVTLRCSPRSGDLSVYWYQQSLDQGLQFLIQYYNGEERAKGNILERFSAQQFPDLHSELNLSSLELGDSALYFCASSVSGQSTDTQYFGPGTRLTVL.